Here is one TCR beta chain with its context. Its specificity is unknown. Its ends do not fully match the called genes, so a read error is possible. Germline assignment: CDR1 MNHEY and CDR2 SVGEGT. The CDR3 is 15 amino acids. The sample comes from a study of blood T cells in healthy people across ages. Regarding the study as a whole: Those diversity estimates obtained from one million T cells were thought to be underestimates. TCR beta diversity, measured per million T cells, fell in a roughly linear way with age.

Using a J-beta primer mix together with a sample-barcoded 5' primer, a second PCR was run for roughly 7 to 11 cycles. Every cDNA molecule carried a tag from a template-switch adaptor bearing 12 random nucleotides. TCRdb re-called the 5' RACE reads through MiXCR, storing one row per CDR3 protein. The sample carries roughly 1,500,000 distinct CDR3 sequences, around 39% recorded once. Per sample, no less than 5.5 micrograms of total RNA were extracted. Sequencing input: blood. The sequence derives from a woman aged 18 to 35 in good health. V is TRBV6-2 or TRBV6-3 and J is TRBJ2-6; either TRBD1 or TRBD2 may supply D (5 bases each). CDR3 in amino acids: CASQLLGSGANVLNF. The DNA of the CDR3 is TGTGCCAGCCAGTTACTTGGGTCCGGGGCCAACGTCCTGAATTTC.